Below, 6 T cell receptor beta chains from the same sample are listed, as sequenced in a study of control samples from healthy donors and cancer patients. Generated by immunoSEQ multiplex PCR, the TCRdb table keeps only in-frame clones and is missing some. The data hold roughly 92,000 clones, with roughly 86% observed a single time. Material for sequencing was blood. All receptors come from a woman in her 50s in good health.

V usage is TRBV29-1 and J usage is TRBJ1-4; tentatively, D is TRBD1 (5 bases). Trimming cost V 1 base and J 8 bases, with 11 bases left between them. CDR1 is SQVTM, CDR2 ANQGSEA, per germline. The CDR3 has 13 amino acids. CDR3 sequence (DNA): TGCAGCGTTGAAGCGGGGGACGGGGAAAAACTGTTTTTT. Protein product: CSVEAGDGEKLFF.

This clone was observed a few times. The chain is built from TRBV14 and TRBJ1-1; possibly TRBD1 for D (6 bases). Per the germline V gene, CDR1 is SGHDN and CDR2 is FVKESK. The CDR3 is 12 amino acids. V lost 4 bases to trimming and J lost 9 bases, with 12 bases between them. This CDR3 reads CASSPDRRQAFF. The CDR3 region has the DNA TGTGCCAGCAGCCCCGACAGGAGGCAAGCTTTCTTT.

A few counts support this clone. V gene TRBV2 combines with J gene TRBJ1-5; a possible D gene is TRBD1 (5 bases). Germline V gives CDR1 SNHLY, CDR2 FYNNEI. The length of the CDR3 is 13 residues. V was clipped by 5 bases and J by 4 bases, with 9 bases between them. This chain's CDR3 is CASSMDNNQPQHF. For the CDR3, the DNA is TGTGCCAGCAGTATGGACAATAATCAGCCCCAGCATTTT.

For the CDR3, the DNA is TGCGCCAGCAGGCAGGGGGAATACACCGGGGAGCTGTTTTTT. This gives the protein CASRQGEYTGELFF. This chain uses TRBV5-1 with TRBJ2-2; TRBD1 aligns across 7 bases. Trimming removed 5 bases from V and 3 bases from J; junction bases left unmatched: 4. Germline CDR1 and CDR2: SGHRS and YFSETQ. This CDR3 spans 14 amino acids.

The chain is built from TRBV5-4 and TRBJ1-1, with D uncertain. Germline V gene lookup returns CDR1 SGHNT and CDR2 YYREEE (reference sequence). Trimming pared 4 bases from V and 10 bases from J, leaving 20 bases between. This CDR3 contains 14 residues. DNA for the CDR3: TGTGCCAGCAGCCCCCCGGACGGCTTTTCTGGAGCTTTCTTT. Translating gives CASSPPDGFSGAFF.

This clone was picked up one time. The chain recombines TRBV23-1 with TRBJ2-4; D is unclear. TRBV23-1 is recorded as an ORF, its role being uncertain. V lost 5 bases to trimming and J lost 9 bases, with 17 bases between them. The length of the CDR3 is 14 residues. The chain's CDR3 is CASSFYPPKPIQYF. CDR3 bases: TGCGCCAGCAGTTTCTATCCCCCTAAACCCATTCAGTACTTC.